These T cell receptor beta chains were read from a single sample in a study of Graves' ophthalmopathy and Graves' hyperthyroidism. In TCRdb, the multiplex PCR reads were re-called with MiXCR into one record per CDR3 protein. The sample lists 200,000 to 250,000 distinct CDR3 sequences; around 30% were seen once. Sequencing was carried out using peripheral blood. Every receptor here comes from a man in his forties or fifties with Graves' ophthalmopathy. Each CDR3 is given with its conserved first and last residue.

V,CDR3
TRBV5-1,CASRTSGRAGVNEQYF
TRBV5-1,CASSLAASDRAGYGYTF
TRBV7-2,CASSLAGQNNQPQHF
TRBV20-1,CSARDKGDSPLHF
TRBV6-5,CASSRQQGSSGNTIYF
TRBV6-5,CASSYRLAGEVKLFF
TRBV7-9,CASSNPETQYF
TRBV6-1,CASIGQANTGELFF
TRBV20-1,CSASPGTANTGELFF
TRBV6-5,CASTPSGGTGELFF
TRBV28,CASSLIGGSTEAFF
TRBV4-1,CASSQERTSGREETQYF
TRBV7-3,CASSLGAAPSYEQYF
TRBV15,CATSRAGQPQHF
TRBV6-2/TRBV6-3,CASSLGLQVASTEAFF
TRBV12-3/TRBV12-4,CASSAQETQYF
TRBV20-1,CSARPTSLNNYGYTF
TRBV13,CASSLGSDYEQYF
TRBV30,CAWSRTGQGASPLHF
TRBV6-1,CASSDRDYNQETQYF
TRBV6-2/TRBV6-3,CASSSDTYGYTF
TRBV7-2,CASSFTSGEQYF
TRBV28,CASSPRTGFNEQYF
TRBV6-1,CASSARGGFDGYTF
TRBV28,CASTQTGGGDEQYF
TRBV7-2,CASSLEPLMGETQYF
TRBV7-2,CASSLGPQTEAFF
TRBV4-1,CASRPRQDNSPLHF
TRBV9,CASSPRAGQGQETQYF
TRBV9,CASSVFSRLAGTGELFF
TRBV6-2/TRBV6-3,CASSYSDTGEPQHF
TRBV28,CASRPTGQATTYEQYF
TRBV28,CASSTGTLDGLASPLHF
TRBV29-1,CSATENTEAFF
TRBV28,CASSHLAGGFTYEQYF
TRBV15,CATSRDGYEQYF
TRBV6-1,CASSEDGIYEQYF
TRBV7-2,CASSSNRDRFGYTF
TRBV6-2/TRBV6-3,CASSYLAGGFDEQYF
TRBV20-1,CSATELAGGQETQYF
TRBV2,CASQTSGRYEQYF
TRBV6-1,CASNPTGVSTEAFF
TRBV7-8,CASSTDRAAGNEQYF
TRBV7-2,CASSRYTGSGNTIYF
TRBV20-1,CSVPRTGMGETQYF
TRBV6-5,CASSYSRVNYGYTF
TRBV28,CASSLGGQNTEAFF
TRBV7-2,CASSLDGSYNSPLHF
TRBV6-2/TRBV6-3,CASSSLWRELGYEQYF